This paragraph covers one TCR beta chain sequence. This sample is drawn from a study of blood T cell repertoires in COVID-19. Study context: The origin of the acute and convalescent COVID-19 samples was the United States, Italy and Spain.

CDR3 length equals 21 residues. Germline-derived CDR1 and CDR2 are GTSNPN and SVGIG (reference sequence). V was cut by 0 bases and J by 0 bases, with 28 bases left in between. Methods used by the authors: Estimates of nucleated cell counts were drawn from the amplification of reference gene primers. Assay used: immunoSEQ multiplex PCR; TCRdb lists only in-frame clones, some missing. That table furnishes V, J and clone size, whereas the DNA furnished D and trimming. The sample contains 200,000 to 250,000 clones, about 87% of which appear only once. The receptor comes from a young man with COVID-19, enrolled during active disease. The genes are TRBV30 and TRBJ2-3; D possibly corresponds to TRBD2 (7 bases). The sample was peripheral blood. CDR3 nucleotides: TGTGCCTGGAGTGTAACGTATTTGGGGGGGCGCCAGGACCATAGCACAGATACGCAGTATTTT. Translation: CAWSVTYLGGRQDHSTDTQYF.